Below, 3 T cell receptor beta chains from the same sample are listed, as sequenced in a study of cytomegalovirus exposure and HLA in healthy donors. This table comes from immunoSEQ multiplex PCR, and its TCRdb copy is limited to in-frame clones, with some not included. The sample gives 95,000 to 150,000 clones, 90% to 97% of which show up once; around 1.7% is in the top ten. The material sequenced was PBMCs. Source of these receptors: a man younger than 35 in good health and CMV-seronegative.

The V and J genes are TRBV5-1 and TRBJ2-3; the match to TRBD2 covers 8 bases. Trimming cost V 0 bases and J 3 bases; bases outside gene matches: 3. The CDR3 totals 15 residues. The V gene's germline CDR1 is SGHRS and CDR2 YFSETQ. CDR3 bases: TGCGCCAGCAGCTTGGTAGCGGGAACAACAGATACGCAGTATTTT. The encoded protein is CASSLVAGTTDTQYF.

J is TRBJ1-5 and V is TRBV19; TRBD1 matches at 7 bases. With 10 bases clipped from V and 0 bases from J, the junction kept 6 bases outside the gene matches. Germline-derived CDR1 and CDR2 are LNHDA and SQIVND (reference sequence). This CDR3 has 14 amino acids. CDR3 DNA: TGTGCCACCGGGACAGACTATAGCAATCAGCCCCAGCATTTT. Protein product: CATGTDYSNQPQHF.

The chain is built from TRBV30 and TRBJ2-2; D remains unclear. V lost 1 base to trimming and J lost 4 bases, with 13 bases between them. The length of the CDR3 is 15 residues. CDR1 is GTSNPN, CDR2 SVGIG, per germline (reference sequence). The CDR3 sequence is CAWSGRPVGTGELFF. CDR3 nucleotides: TGTGCCTGGAGTGGCAGGCCCGTAGGCACCGGGGAGCTGTTTTTT.